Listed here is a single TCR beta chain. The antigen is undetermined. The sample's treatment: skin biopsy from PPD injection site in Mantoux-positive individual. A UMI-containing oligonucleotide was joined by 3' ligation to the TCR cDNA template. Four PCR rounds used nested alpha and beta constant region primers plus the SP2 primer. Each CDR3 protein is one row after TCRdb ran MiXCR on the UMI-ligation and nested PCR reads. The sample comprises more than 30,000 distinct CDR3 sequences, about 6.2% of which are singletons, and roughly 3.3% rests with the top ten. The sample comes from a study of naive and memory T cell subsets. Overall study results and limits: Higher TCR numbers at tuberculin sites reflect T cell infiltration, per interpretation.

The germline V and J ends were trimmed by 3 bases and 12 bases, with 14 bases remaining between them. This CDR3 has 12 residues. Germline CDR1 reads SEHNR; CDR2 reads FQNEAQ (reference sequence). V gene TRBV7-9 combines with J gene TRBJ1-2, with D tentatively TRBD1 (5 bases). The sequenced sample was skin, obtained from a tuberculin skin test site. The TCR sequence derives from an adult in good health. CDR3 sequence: CASSFIQVGDTF. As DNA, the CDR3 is TGTGCCAGCAGCTTCATACAGGTGGGGGACACCTTC.